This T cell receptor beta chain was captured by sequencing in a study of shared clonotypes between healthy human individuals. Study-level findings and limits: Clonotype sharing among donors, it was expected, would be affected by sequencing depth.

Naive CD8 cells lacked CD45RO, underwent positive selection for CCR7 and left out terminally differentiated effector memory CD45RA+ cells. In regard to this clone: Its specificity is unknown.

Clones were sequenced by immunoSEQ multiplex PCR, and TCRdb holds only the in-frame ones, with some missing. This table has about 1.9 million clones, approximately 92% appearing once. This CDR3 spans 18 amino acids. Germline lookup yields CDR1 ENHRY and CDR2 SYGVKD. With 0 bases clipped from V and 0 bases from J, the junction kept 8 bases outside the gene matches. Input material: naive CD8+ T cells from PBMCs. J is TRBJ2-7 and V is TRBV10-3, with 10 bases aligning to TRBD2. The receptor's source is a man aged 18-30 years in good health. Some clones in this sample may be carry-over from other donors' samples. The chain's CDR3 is CAISESGTSDRSSYEQYF. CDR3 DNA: TGTGCCATCAGTGAGTCCGGGACTAGCGACAGGAGCTCCTACGAGCAGTACTTC.